There are many counts of the clone carrying this T cell receptor (beta chain). Its antigen is as yet unknown. This sample is part of a study of Graves' ophthalmopathy and Graves' hyperthyroidism. Scientists amplified the TCR beta CDR3 regions from RNA transcripts. Second-round multiplex PCR came after a first-round RT-PCR that employed HTBI primers. One entry per CDR3 protein results from TCRdb running MiXCR on the multiplex PCR reads. The sample lists fewer than 650,000 distinct CDR3 sequences, 20% to 25% occurring once. Notes on the study in general: Sensitivity reached more than 70% and specificity around 76% when the model predicted ophthalmopathy progression.

With 0 bases removed from V and 7 bases from J, the gap between germline ends came to 16 bases. In germline, CDR1 is SQVTM, CDR2 ANQGSEA. The CDR3 has 15 amino acids. The sample comprised peripheral blood. The chain has TRBV29-1 and TRBJ1-3, with D hard to call. The receptor's source is a woman between 18 and 29 years old with stable Graves' hyperthyroidism. Some clones in this sample may be carry-over from other donors' samples. CDR3 region: CSVEDPSSTRNTIYF. For the CDR3, the DNA is TGCAGCGTTGAAGATCCATCGTCCACTCGGAACACCATATATTTT.